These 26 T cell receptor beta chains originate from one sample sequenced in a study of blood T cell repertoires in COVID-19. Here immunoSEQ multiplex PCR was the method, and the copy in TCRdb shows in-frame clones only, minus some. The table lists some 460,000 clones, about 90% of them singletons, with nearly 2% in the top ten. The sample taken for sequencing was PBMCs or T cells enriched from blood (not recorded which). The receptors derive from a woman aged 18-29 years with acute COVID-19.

This CDR3 is CASRRTGDAPLSNYGYTF. The CDR3 region has the DNA TGTGCCAGTAGACGAACAGGGGACGCTCCCCTTTCTAACTATGGCTACACCTTC. The chain is built from TRBV19 and TRBJ1-2; 7 bases agree with TRBD1. The length of the CDR3 is 18 residues. Germline CDR1 is LNHDA and CDR2 is SQIVND (reference sequence). V dropped 6 bases and J dropped 0; count of bases not matched to a gene: 16.

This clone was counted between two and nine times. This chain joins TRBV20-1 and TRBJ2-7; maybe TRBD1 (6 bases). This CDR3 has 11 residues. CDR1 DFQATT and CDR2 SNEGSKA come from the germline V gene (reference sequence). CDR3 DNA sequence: TGCAGAGCTCAGCAGGGGAATGAGCAGTACTTC. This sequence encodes CRAQQGNEQYF.

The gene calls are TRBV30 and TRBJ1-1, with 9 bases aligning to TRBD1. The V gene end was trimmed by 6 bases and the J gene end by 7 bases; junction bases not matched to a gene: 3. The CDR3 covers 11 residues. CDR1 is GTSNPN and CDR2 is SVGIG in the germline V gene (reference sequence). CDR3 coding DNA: TGTGCCTGCCAGGGACAGGGTGAAGCTTTCTTT. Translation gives CACQGQGEAFF. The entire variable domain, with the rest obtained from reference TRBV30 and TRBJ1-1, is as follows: SQTIHQWPATLVQPVGSPLSLECTVEGTSNPNLYWYRQAAGRGLQLLFYSVGIGQISSEVPQNLSASRPQDRQFILSSKKLLLSDSGFYLCACQGQGEAFFGQGTRLTVV.

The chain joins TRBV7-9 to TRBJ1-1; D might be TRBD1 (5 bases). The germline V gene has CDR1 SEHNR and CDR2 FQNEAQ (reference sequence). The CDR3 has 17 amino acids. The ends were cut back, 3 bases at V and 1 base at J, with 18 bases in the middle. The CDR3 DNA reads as TGTGCCAGCAGCTTCAGCGGGGGATCGGTCGCGAACACTGAAGCTTTCTTT. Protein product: CASSFSGGSVANTEAFF.

The CDR3 spells CASSHKMVEGPSYEQYF. DNA of the CDR3: TGCGCCAGCAGCCATAAGATGGTAGAGGGCCCCTCCTACGAGCAGTACTTC. The V gene is TRBV4-1, the J gene TRBJ2-7, with D possibly matching TRBD2 (5 bases). The CDR3 extends over 17 amino acids. Germline V gives CDR1 MGHRA, CDR2 YSYEKL. Trimming pared 3 bases from V and 0 bases from J, leaving 18 bases between.

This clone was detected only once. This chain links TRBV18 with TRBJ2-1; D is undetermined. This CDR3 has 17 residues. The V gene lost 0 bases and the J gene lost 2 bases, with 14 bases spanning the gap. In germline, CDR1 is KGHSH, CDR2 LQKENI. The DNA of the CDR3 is TGTGCCAGCTCACCACCTCACCGATACATAACCTACAATGAGCAGTTCTTC. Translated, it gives CASSPPHRYITYNEQFF.

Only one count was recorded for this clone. Here the CDR3 reads CASSSGQGAGQPQHF. CDR3 nucleotide sequence: TGTGCCAGCAGCTCCGGACAGGGGGCGGGTCAGCCCCAGCATTTT. The chain combines TRBV7-9 with TRBJ1-5; TRBD1 matches at 11 bases. Germline loops: CDR1 SEHNR, CDR2 FQNEAQ (reference sequence). This CDR3 has 15 residues. Trimming took 4 bases from V and 6 from J; bases not matched to a gene: 5.

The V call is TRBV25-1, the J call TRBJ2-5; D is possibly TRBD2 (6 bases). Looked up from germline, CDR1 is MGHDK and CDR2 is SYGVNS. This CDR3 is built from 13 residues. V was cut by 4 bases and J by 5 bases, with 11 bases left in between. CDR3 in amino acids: CASSGRVGETQYF. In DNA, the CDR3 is TGTGCCAGCAGTGGGAGGGTAGGGGAGACCCAGTACTTC.

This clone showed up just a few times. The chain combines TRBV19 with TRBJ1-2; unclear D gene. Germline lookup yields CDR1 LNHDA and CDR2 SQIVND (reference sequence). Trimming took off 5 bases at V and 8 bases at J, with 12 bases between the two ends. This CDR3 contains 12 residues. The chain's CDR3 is CASSLDSWGYTF. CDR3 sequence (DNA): TGTGCCAGTAGTCTCGACTCATGGGGCTACACCTTC. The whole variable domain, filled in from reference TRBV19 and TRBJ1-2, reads DGGITQSPKYLFRKEGQNVTLSCEQNLNHDAMYWYRQDPGQGLRLIYYSQIVNDFQKGDIAEGYSVSREKKESFPLTVTSAQKNPTAFYLCASSLDSWGYTFGSGTRLTVV.

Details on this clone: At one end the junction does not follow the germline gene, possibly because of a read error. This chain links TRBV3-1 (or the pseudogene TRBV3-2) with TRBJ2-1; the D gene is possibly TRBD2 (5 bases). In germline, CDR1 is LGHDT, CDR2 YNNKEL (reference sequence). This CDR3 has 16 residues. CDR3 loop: CASSQEFLDSDNEQFF. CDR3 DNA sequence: TGTGCCAGCAGCCAAGAATTTCTGGACTCCGACAATGAGCAGTTCTTC.

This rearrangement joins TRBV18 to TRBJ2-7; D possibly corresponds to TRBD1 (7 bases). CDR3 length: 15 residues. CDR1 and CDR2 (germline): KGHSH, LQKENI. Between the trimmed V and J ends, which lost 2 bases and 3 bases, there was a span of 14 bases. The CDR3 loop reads CASSPGFQGGYEQYF. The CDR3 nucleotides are TGTGCCAGCTCACCAGGGTTTCAGGGGGGCTACGAGCAGTACTTC.

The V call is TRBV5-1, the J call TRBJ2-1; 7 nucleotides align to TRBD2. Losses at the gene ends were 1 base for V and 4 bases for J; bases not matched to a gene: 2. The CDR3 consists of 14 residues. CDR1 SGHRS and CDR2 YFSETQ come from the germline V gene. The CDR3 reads CASSLILAYNEQFF. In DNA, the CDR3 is TGCGCCAGCAGCTTGATACTAGCGTACAATGAGCAGTTCTTC. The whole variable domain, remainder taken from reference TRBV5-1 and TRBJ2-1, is KAGVTQTPRYLIKTRGQQVTLSCSPISGHRSVSWYQQTPGQGLQFLFEYFSETQRNKGNFPGRFSGRQFSNSRSEMNVSTLELGDSALYLCASSLILAYNEQFFGPGTRLTVL.

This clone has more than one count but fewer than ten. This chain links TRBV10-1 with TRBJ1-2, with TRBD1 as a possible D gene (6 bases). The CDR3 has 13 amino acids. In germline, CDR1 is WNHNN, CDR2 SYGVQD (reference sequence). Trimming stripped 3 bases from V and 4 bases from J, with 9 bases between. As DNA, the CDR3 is TGCGCCAGCAGTGATTTGACAGGCTATGGCTACACCTTC. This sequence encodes CASSDLTGYGYTF.

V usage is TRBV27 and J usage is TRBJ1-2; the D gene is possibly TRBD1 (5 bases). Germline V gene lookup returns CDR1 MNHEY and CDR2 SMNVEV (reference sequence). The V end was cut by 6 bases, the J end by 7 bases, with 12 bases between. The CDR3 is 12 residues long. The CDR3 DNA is TGTGCCAGCAGAAGGGAGGGGCTTGGCTACACCTTC. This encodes CASRREGLGYTF.

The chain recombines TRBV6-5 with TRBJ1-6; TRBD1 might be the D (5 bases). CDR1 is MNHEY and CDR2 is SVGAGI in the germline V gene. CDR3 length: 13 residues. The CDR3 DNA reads TGTGGGACCCAGGGCCAGGATAATTCACCCCTCCACTTT. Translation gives CGTQGQDNSPLHF.

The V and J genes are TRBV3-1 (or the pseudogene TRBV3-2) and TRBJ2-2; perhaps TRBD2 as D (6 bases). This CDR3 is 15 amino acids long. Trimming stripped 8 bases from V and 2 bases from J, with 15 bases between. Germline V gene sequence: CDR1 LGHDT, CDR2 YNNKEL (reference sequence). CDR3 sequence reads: CASERGRGNTGELFF. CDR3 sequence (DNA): TGTGCCAGCGAAAGAGGGCGGGGAAACACCGGGGAGCTGTTTTTT.

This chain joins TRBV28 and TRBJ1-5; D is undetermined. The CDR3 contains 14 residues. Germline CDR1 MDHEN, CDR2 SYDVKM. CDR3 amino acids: CTTQRDYSNQPQHF. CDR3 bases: TGTACGACACAAAGAGATTATAGCAATCAGCCCCAGCATTTT.

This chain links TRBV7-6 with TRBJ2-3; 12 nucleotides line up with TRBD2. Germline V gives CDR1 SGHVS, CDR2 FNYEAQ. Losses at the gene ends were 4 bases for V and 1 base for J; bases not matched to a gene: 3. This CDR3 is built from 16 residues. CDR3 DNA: TGTGCCAGCAGCTCAAGACTAGCGGGAGGCACAGATACGCAGTATTTT. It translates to CASSSRLAGGTDTQYF. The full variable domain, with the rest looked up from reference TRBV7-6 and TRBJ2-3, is GAGVSQSPRYKVTKRGQDVALRCDPISGHVSLYWYRQALGQGPEFLTYFNYEAQQDKSGLPNDRFSAERPEGSISTLTIQRTEQRDSAMYRCASSSRLAGGTDTQYFGPGTRLTVL.

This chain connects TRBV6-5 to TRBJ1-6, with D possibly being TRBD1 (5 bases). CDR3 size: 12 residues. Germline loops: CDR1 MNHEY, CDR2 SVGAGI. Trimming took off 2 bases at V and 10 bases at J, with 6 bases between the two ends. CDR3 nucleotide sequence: TGTGCCAGCAGTTACAGGGGATCACCCCTCCACTTT. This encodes CASSYRGSPLHF.

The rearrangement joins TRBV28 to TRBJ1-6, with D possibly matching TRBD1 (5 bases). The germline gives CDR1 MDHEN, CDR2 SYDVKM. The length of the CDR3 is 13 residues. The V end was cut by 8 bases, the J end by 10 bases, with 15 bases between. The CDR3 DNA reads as TGTGCCAGCTTGTACCGGGACTTGTCACCCCTCCACTTT. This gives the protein CASLYRDLSPLHF.

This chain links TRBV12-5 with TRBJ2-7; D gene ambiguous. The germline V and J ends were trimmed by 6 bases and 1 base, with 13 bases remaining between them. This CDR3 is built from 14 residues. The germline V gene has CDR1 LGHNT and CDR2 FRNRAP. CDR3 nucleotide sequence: TGTGCTAGTGGCACTCCTCTCCCTTCCTACGAGCAGTACTTC. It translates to CASGTPLPSYEQYF. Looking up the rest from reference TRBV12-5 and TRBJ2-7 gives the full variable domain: DARVTQTPRHKVTEMGQEVTMRCQPILGHNTVFWYRQTMMQGLELLAYFRNRAPLDDSGMPKDRFSAEMPDATLATLKIQPSEPRDSAVYFCASGTPLPSYEQYFGPGTRLTVT.

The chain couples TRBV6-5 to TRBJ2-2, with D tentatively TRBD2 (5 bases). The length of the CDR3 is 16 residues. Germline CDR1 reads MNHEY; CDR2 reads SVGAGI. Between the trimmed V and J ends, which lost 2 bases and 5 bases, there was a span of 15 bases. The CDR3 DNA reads TGTGCCAGCAGTTACGCTCGGGGTTATGAAACCGGGGAGCTGTTTTTT. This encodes CASSYARGYETGELFF.

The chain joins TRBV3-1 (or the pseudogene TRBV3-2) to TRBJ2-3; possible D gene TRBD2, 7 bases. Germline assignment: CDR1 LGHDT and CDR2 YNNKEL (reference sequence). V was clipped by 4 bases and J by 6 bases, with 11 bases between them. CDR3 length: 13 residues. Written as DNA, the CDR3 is TGTGCCAGCAGCCGGAAGGGGGGGGATACGCAGTATTTT. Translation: CASSRKGGDTQYF.

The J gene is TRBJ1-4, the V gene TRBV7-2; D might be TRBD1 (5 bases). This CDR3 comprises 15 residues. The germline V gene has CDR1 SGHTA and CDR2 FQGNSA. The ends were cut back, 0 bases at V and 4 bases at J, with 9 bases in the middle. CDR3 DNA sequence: TGTGCCAGCAGCTTAGCCGCAGGGTATAATGAAAAACTGTTTTTT. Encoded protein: CASSLAAGYNEKLFF.

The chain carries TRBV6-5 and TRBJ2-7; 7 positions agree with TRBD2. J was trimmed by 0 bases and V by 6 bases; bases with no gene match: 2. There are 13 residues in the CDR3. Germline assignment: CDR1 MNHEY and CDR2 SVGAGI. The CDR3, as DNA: TGTGCCAGCAGCGGGGGGAACTCCTACGAGCAGTACTTC. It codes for CASSGGNSYEQYF.

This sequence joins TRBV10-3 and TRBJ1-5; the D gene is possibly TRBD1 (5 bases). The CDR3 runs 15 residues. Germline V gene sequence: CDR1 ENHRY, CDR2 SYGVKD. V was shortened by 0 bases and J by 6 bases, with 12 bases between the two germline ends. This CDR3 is CAISESRGEGQPQHF. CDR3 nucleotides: TGTGCCATCAGTGAGTCTCGGGGGGAGGGTCAGCCCCAGCATTTT.